This T cell receptor (beta chain) originates from a study of neoadjuvant anti-PD-1 for oral cavity cancer. Libraries were prepared by immunoSEQ multiplex PCR; TCRdb keeps only in-frame clonotypes and omits some of them. The data hold 12,000 to 15,000 clones, with about 68% observed a single time. Patients had newly diagnosed, untreated stage II-IVA oral cavity squamous cell carcinoma. This CDR3 is 17 amino acids long. Germline V gene sequence: CDR1 MGHRA, CDR2 YSYEKL. V dropped 1 base and J dropped 3; count of bases not matched to a gene: 6. The sample was PBMCs, taken before nivolumab (anti-PD-1) treatment. The origin of this receptor is a person aged 35 to 85 with oral cavity squamous cell carcinoma. This rearrangement joins TRBV4-1 to TRBJ2-7, with 13 bases identical to TRBD2. The CDR3 DNA follows: TGCGCCAGCAGCCAAGCAACTAGCGGGAGGGCCTTCTACGAGCAGTACTTC. Its translation is CASSQATSGRAFYEQYF.